This record concerns one T cell receptor (beta chain) sequence. Its antigen is not known. The record originates from a study of identical twins. Study results and limitations: Fewer insertions marked abundant cord blood beta clonotypes; young adult naive trended weakly, memory not at all. Models underestimated how often monozygotic twins shared out-of-frame TCR alpha.

The CDR3 is 15 residues long. CDR1 is MNHEY, CDR2 SMNVEV, per germline (reference sequence). Unmatched junction bases numbered 2, after V lost 6 bases and J lost 0 bases. TCRdb re-called the 5' RACE reads through MiXCR, storing one row per CDR3 protein. The table shows some 900,000 distinct CDR3 sequences, with roughly an eighth occurring only once. These data are also associated with another study on yellow fever vaccine responses in identical twins.

The sample comprised PBMCs. The sequence derives from a young woman in good health. J is TRBJ2-2 and V is TRBV27; 9 bases align to TRBD2. The CDR3 nucleotides are TGTGCCAGCAGGATAGCGGGAGCGAACACCGGGGAGCTGTTTTTT. This encodes CASRIAGANTGELFF.